One sample yielded the 31 T cell receptor beta chains listed below, sequenced in a study of identical twins. TCRdb recomputed calls from the 5' RACE reads with MiXCR, one row per CDR3 protein. The table records 200,000 to 250,000 distinct CDR3 sequences, 10% to 13% of them present only once. The sequencing input was memory T cells sorted from blood. These receptors were taken from a man aged 50 or older in good health.

This clonotype has at least ten counts. The gene calls are TRBV12-3 or TRBV12-4 and TRBJ1-5; D uncertain. The CDR3 spans 13 residues. Deletions cut 1 base from V and 8 bases from J, with 9 bases between. The CDR3 loop is CASSLGAVEPQHF. DNA for the CDR3: TGTGCCAGCAGTTTAGGGGCGGTGGAGCCCCAGCATTTT.

This clonotype has at least ten counts. This chain connects TRBV6-5 to TRBJ1-4; maybe TRBD1 (6 bases). V lost 2 bases to trimming and J lost 3 bases, with 10 bases between them. Looked up from germline, CDR1 is MNHEY and CDR2 is SVGAGI. The CDR3 length is 15 residues. CDR3 nucleotide sequence: TGTGCCAGCAGTTACGGAGGGGGGCCTAATGAAAAACTGTTTTTT. Translated, it gives CASSYGGGPNEKLFF.

This clonotype was observed many times. The genes are TRBV18 and TRBJ1-3; tentatively, D is TRBD1 (5 bases). This CDR3 contains 17 residues. The germline V and J ends were trimmed by 0 bases and 0 bases, with 12 bases remaining between them. Per germline, CDR1 KGHSH and CDR2 LQKENI. For the CDR3, the DNA is TGTGCCAGCTCACCACCGATGGCGGGGCTCTCTGGAAACACCATATATTTT. This encodes CASSPPMAGLSGNTIYF.

This clonotype was observed a few times. The chain is built from TRBV12-5 and TRBJ2-5, with 10 bases lining up with TRBD2. The V and J ends lost 5 bases and 5 bases, in that order; junction bases with no gene match: 5. CDR1 is LGHNT, CDR2 FRNRAP, per germline. The CDR3 has 14 residues. The DNA for the CDR3 is TGTGCTAGTGGTGGGACTAGCGTCGGGGAGACCCAGTACTTC. The encoded protein is CASGGTSVGETQYF.

This clonotype was observed a few times. The chain uses TRBV6-6 and TRBJ1-1, with 8 bases identical to TRBD1. CDR1 MNHNY and CDR2 SVGAGI come from the germline V gene (reference sequence). This CDR3 has 11 amino acids. The V segment lost 10 bases and the J segment 3 bases; nucleotides outside the gene matches: 1. This CDR3 reads CATGQDTEAFF. The DNA of the CDR3 is TGTGCCACGGGACAGGACACTGAAGCTTTCTTT.

This clonotype occurred a few times. The chain recombines TRBV6-5 with TRBJ1-6; maybe TRBD1 (6 bases). Between the trimmed V and J ends, which lost 6 bases and 0 bases, there was a span of 15 bases. CDR3 size: 17 residues. CDR1 is MNHEY, CDR2 SVGAGI, per germline. The CDR3 coding sequence is TGTGCCAGCAGCTTAGGACAGCTGAGCTCCTATAATTCACCCCTCCACTTT. Translating it yields CASSLGQLSSYNSPLHF.

This clonotype was observed a few times. This chain links TRBV27 with TRBJ2-7, with D possibly matching TRBD2 (5 bases). Deletions cut 5 bases from V and 4 bases from J, with 12 bases between. This CDR3 region has 13 residues. Germline V lookup: CDR1 MNHEY, CDR2 SMNVEV (reference sequence). As DNA, the CDR3 is TGTGCCAGCAGTGCCTCGGGGTTTTACGAGCAGTACTTC. Protein: CASSASGFYEQYF.

This clonotype was counted at least ten times. The chain recombines TRBV6-5 with TRBJ2-3; D tentatively reads TRBD1 or TRBD2 (5 bases each). Germline CDR1 MNHEY, CDR2 SVGAGI. V was pared by 4 bases and J by 11 bases, with 13 bases between. The CDR3 is 12 residues long. In DNA form, the CDR3 reads TGTGCCAGCAGTTCCTTGGGACGCCGGCAGTATTTT. It encodes CASSSLGRRQYF.

This clonotype has a count of ten or more. This chain uses TRBV11-2 with TRBJ2-4; tentative D call: TRBD1 (6 bases). The V gene's germline CDR1 is SGHAT and CDR2 FQNNGV. The CDR3 is 16 amino acids. V was pared by 5 bases and J by 0 bases, with 14 bases between. The CDR3 nucleotides read TGTGCCAGCAGCCCAGACAGGTTTCTAGCCAAAAACATTCAGTACTTC. Residues: CASSPDRFLAKNIQYF. The entire variable domain, with the rest obtained from reference TRBV11-2 and TRBJ2-4, is as follows: EAGVAQSPRYKIIEKRQSVAFWCNPISGHATLYWYQQILGQGPKLLIQFQNNGVVDDSQLPKDRFSAERLKGVDSTLKIQPAKLEDSAVYLCASSPDRFLAKNIQYFGAGTRLSVL.

This clonotype was seen many times. The rearrangement uses TRBV5-6 and TRBJ1-2; a weak D match, TRBD1 (5 bases). The CDR3 is made up of 14 amino acids. The V end was cut by 3 bases, the J end by 4 bases, with 13 bases between. Germline V gene lookup returns CDR1 SGHDT and CDR2 YYEEEE. The CDR3 DNA sequence: TGTGCCAGCAGCTCCTTGGACACGGTCTATGGCTACACCTTC. Its protein is CASSSLDTVYGYTF.

This clonotype has more than one count but fewer than ten. This chain connects TRBV20-1 to TRBJ2-7; 12 nucleotides align to TRBD2. The CDR3 spans 14 residues. Germline V lookup: CDR1 DFQATT, CDR2 SNEGSKA (reference sequence). The CDR3 loop reads CRTSGGAHAYEQYF. As DNA, the CDR3 is TGCAGGACTAGCGGGGGAGCCCATGCCTACGAGCAGTACTTC.

This clonotype was recorded at least ten times. The CDR3 reads CASSFTGGKNIQYF. The CDR3 DNA is TGTGCCAGCAGTTTCACAGGGGGCAAAAACATTCAGTACTTC. This rearrangement joins TRBV28 to TRBJ2-4; 8 bases are a match to TRBD1. The V and J ends lost 3 bases and 3 bases, in that order; junction bases with no gene match: 1. This CDR3 is built from 14 residues. CDR1 MDHEN and CDR2 SYDVKM come from the germline V gene.

This clonotype occurred many times. The chain recombines TRBV11-2 with TRBJ1-2; D perhaps matches TRBD1 (6 bases). This CDR3 spans 13 amino acids. The V end was cut by 1 base, the J end by 6 bases, with 9 bases between. Germline V gives CDR1 SGHAT, CDR2 FQNNGV. CDR3 region: CASSLGTVDGYTF. CDR3 coding DNA: TGTGCCAGCAGCTTAGGGACAGTGGATGGCTACACCTTC.

This clonotype came up a few times. In nucleotides, the CDR3 is TGTGCCTGGAAGAGACAGTGGTACAATGAGCAGTTCTTC. As protein: CAWKRQWYNEQFF. J is TRBJ2-1 and V is TRBV30; a weak D match, TRBD1 (5 bases). With 4 bases removed from V and 4 bases from J, the gap between germline ends came to 11 bases. Germline assignment: CDR1 GTSNPN and CDR2 SVGIG (reference sequence). The CDR3 extends over 13 amino acids.

This chain uses TRBV25-1 with TRBJ2-4; 9 positions agree with TRBD1. Per germline, CDR1 MGHDK and CDR2 SYGVNS. The CDR3 runs 19 residues. V was pared by 4 bases and J by 0 bases, with 13 bases of the junction left unmatched. The CDR3 reads CASSVGDRANFLAKNIQYF. The CDR3 nucleotides are TGTGCCAGCAGTGTAGGGGACAGGGCAAATTTCCTAGCCAAAAACATTCAGTACTTC.

The chain has TRBV18 and TRBJ2-4; 12 bases fit TRBD2. In germline, CDR1 is KGHSH, CDR2 LQKENI. V shed 6 bases, J shed 9 bases, and the junction held 15 bases outside the gene matches. There are 17 residues in the CDR3. This chain's CDR3 is CASSLTSGGPGKGIQYF. The CDR3 bases are TGTGCCAGCTCTCTGACTAGCGGGGGACCGGGCAAAGGCATTCAGTACTTC. Drawing the rest from reference TRBV18 and TRBJ2-4, the complete variable domain is NAGVMQNPRHLVRRRGQEARLRCSPMKGHSHVYWYRQLPEEGLKFMVYLQKENIIDESGMPKERFSAEFPKEGPSILRIQQVVRGDSAAYFCASSLTSGGPGKGIQYFGAGTRLSVL.

In this sample, this clonotype turned up a few times. The chain recombines TRBV27 with TRBJ2-6; 9 bases line up with TRBD1. V trimming: 9 bases; J trimming: 0 bases; junction bases outside the gene matches: 9. Germline V gene sequence: CDR1 MNHEY, CDR2 SMNVEV (reference sequence). CDR3 size: 17 residues. For the CDR3, the DNA is TGTGCCAGGGAGACAGGGGGTCCTTCCTCTGGGGCCAACGTCCTGACTTTC. Protein sequence: CARETGGPSSGANVLTF.

The rearrangement links TRBV5-1 to TRBJ1-1, with a possible D match to TRBD1 (6 bases). CDR3 size: 14 residues. V was cut by 4 bases and J by 4 bases, with 14 bases left in between. Looked up from germline, CDR1 is SGHRS and CDR2 is YFSETQ. Here the CDR3 reads CASSQQGGGTEAFF. For the CDR3, the DNA is TGCGCCAGCAGCCAACAGGGAGGTGGCACTGAAGCTTTCTTT.

The rearrangement joins TRBV19 to TRBJ2-7, with TRBD1 matching over 10 bases. V shed 5 bases, J shed 1 base, and the junction held 5 bases outside the gene matches. The germline V gene has CDR1 LNHDA and CDR2 SQIVND (reference sequence). The CDR3 runs 15 residues. The CDR3: CASSADRGTSYEQYF. CDR3 bases: TGTGCCAGTAGTGCGGACAGGGGGACATCCTACGAGCAGTACTTC. Looking up the rest from reference TRBV19 and TRBJ2-7 gives the full variable domain: DGGITQSPKYLFRKEGQNVTLSCEQNLNHDAMYWYRQDPGQGLRLIYYSQIVNDFQKGDIAEGYSVSREKKESFPLTVTSAQKNPTAFYLCASSADRGTSYEQYFGPGTRLTVT.

The chain combines TRBV20-1 with TRBJ2-5, with 9 positions matching TRBD2. Germline lookup yields CDR1 DFQATT and CDR2 SNEGSKA (reference sequence). The CDR3 runs to 15 residues. V shed 0 bases, J shed 3 bases, and the junction held 5 bases outside the gene matches. The CDR3 protein is CSARDSASGEETQYF. The CDR3 DNA reads as TGCAGTGCTAGAGATTCGGCTAGCGGGGAAGAGACCCAGTACTTC.

This clonotype was recorded at least ten times. V gene TRBV15 combines with J gene TRBJ1-5; TRBD1 might be the D (6 bases). The V gene's germline CDR1 is LNHNV and CDR2 YYDKDF (reference sequence). V dropped 0 bases and J dropped 5 bases, with 11 bases sitting between them. CDR3 length equals 15 residues. CDR3 protein: CATSRDPGAHQPQHF. The CDR3 nucleotides are TGTGCCACCAGCAGAGATCCGGGGGCGCATCAGCCCCAGCATTTT.

This clonotype was detected many times. The genes are TRBV18 and TRBJ2-7, with D tentatively TRBD1 (6 bases). The germline gives CDR1 KGHSH, CDR2 LQKENI. Trimming left V 6 bases short and J 3 bases short, with 18 bases between. The CDR3 has 15 amino acids. This CDR3 is CASSLLGGPYYEQYF. The DNA of the CDR3 is TGTGCCAGCTCCCTCCTAGGGGGACCTTACTACGAGCAGTACTTC. Full variable domain (missing parts from reference TRBV18 and TRBJ2-7): NAGVMQNPRHLVRRRGQEARLRCSPMKGHSHVYWYRQLPEEGLKFMVYLQKENIIDESGMPKERFSAEFPKEGPSILRIQQVVRGDSAAYFCASSLLGGPYYEQYFGPGTRLTVT.

This clonotype was detected only a few times. V gene TRBV6-2 or TRBV6-3 combines with J gene TRBJ2-3, with 9 nucleotides matching TRBD2. V gave up 6 bases and J gave up 9 bases; unmatched junction bases: 10. The CDR3 is 14 residues long. Germline lookup yields CDR1 MNHEY and CDR2 SVGEGT. This chain's CDR3 is CASRLAGRWGTQYF. CDR3 nucleotides: TGTGCCAGCAGACTAGCGGGCCGCTGGGGCACGCAGTATTTT.

This clonotype showed up many times. The chain combines TRBV28 with TRBJ2-2; TRBD2 matches at 8 bases. The CDR3 loop spans 15 amino acids. Per germline, CDR1 MDHEN and CDR2 SYDVKM. The V segment lost 3 bases and the J segment 3 bases; nucleotides outside the gene matches: 3. DNA for the CDR3: TGTGCCAGCAGTTTGTCGGGGGGGTACACCGGGGAGCTGTTTTTT. Protein sequence: CASSLSGGYTGELFF. Full variable domain (outside the CDR3, taken from reference TRBV28 and TRBJ2-2): DVKVTQSSRYLVKRTGEKVFLECVQDMDHENMFWYRQDPGLGLRLIYFSYDVKMKEKGDIPEGYSVSREKKERFSLILESASTNQTSMYLCASSLSGGYTGELFFGEGSRLTVL.

A single count supports this clonotype. A junction end diverges from the germline sequence, so it may reflect a read error. The chain recombines TRBV4-2 with TRBJ2-7; no definite D call. Germline CDR1 LGHNA, CDR2 YNFKEQ. The CDR3 is 14 amino acids. The CDR3 reads CASGQSNKIYEQYF. The DNA of the CDR3 is TGTGCCAGCGGCCAATCCAACAAAATTTACGAGCAGTACTTC.

The V call is TRBV28, the J call TRBJ1-4; tentative D call: TRBD1 (5 bases). The germline gives CDR1 MDHEN, CDR2 SYDVKM. The CDR3 sequence is 15 residues long. V lost 1 base to trimming and J lost 0 bases, with 6 bases between them. CDR3 sequence (DNA): TGTGCCAGCAGTTTATCGGGGGCAACTAATGAAAAACTGTTTTTT. Its protein is CASSLSGATNEKLFF.

This clonotype was detected only once. Being one base from a much bigger clone, this may be a read error. V and J are TRBV29-1 and TRBJ2-7, with TRBD2 matching 8 bases. Judging by the DNA end, TRBJ2-1 fits better; the J call may be wrong. CDR1 SQVTM and CDR2 ANQGSEA come from the germline V gene. CDR3 length: 14 residues. CDR3 protein: CSVEGTSGGWEQFF. For the CDR3, the DNA is TGCAGCGTTGAGGGCACTAGCGGTGGCTGGGAGCAGTTCTTC.

The chain joins TRBV10-3 to TRBJ2-3; TRBD2 matches at 7 bases. The germline V gene has CDR1 ENHRY and CDR2 SYGVKD. The V gene end was trimmed by 8 bases and the J gene end by 8 bases; junction bases not matched to a gene: 16. The CDR3 extends over 15 amino acids. CDR3: CAIEDPRARGVTQYF. In DNA, the CDR3 is TGTGCCATCGAGGACCCTAGAGCCCGGGGGGTTACGCAGTATTTT.

The chain recombines TRBV7-9 with TRBJ2-7, with 8 bases that match TRBD1. In germline, CDR1 is SEHNR, CDR2 FQNEAQ (reference sequence). The trim removed 7 bases at V and 1 base at J, leaving 6 bases unmatched. The CDR3 is 14 residues long. The CDR3 loop is CASTVNRGSYEQYF. CDR3 coding DNA: TGTGCCAGCACCGTCAACAGGGGGTCCTACGAGCAGTACTTC.

CDR3 in DNA: TGTGCCAGCAGCCAAGAGGGGATGGGGCCCTACGAGCAGTACTTC. Translating it yields CASSQEGMGPYEQYF. The chain couples TRBV4-2 to TRBJ2-7; D may be TRBD1 (5 bases). Germline values: CDR1 LGHNA, CDR2 YNFKEQ. V was shortened by 0 bases and J by 2 bases, with 11 bases between the two germline ends. CDR3 length: 15 amino acids.

This clonotype has a single count. A much larger clonotype is one base distant, so this may be a read error. The chain joins TRBV7-2 to TRBJ2-3; D might be TRBD2 (5 bases). There are 14 residues in the CDR3. Germline CDR1 and CDR2: SGHTA and FQGNSA. The CDR3 region has the DNA TGTGCCCGCAGCTCGCAAGCTAGGGAGGATACGCAGTATTTT. Translation gives CARSSQAREDTQYF.